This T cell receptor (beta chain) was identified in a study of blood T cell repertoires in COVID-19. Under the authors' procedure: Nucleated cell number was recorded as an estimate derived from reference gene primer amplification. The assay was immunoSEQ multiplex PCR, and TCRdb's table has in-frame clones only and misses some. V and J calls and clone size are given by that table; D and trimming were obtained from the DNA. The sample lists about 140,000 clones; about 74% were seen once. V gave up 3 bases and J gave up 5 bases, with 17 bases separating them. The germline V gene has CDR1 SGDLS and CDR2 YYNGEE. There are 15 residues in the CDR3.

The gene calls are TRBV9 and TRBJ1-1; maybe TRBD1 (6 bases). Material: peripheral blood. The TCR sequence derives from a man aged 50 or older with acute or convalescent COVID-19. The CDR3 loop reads CASSARSGDRTEAFF. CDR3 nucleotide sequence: TGTGCCAGCAGCGCGCGGTCAGGGGACCGTACTGAAGCTTTCTTT.